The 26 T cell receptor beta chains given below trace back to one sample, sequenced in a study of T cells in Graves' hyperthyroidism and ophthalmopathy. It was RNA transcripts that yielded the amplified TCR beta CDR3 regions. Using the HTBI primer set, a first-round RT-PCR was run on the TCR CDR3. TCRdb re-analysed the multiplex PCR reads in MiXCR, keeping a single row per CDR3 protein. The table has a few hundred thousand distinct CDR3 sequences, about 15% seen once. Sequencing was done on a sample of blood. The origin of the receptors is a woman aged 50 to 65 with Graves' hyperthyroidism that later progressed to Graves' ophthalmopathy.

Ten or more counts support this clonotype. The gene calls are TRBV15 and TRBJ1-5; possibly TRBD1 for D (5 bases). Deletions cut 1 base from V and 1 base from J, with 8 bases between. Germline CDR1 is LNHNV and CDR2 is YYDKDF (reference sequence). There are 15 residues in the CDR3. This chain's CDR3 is CATSRGRDSNQPQHF. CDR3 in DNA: TGTGCCACCAGCAGAGGGAGGGACAGCAATCAGCCCCAGCATTTT.

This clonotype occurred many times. In nucleotides, the CDR3 is TGTGCCAGCAGTGAAGGCATCCTGGACTACAATGAGCAGTTCTTC. Residues: CASSEGILDYNEQFF. The V and J genes are TRBV6-1 and TRBJ2-1; D is unresolved. Germline CDR1 and CDR2: MNHNS and SASEGT. The CDR3 contains 15 residues. V lost 1 base and J lost 3, with 10 bases in between.

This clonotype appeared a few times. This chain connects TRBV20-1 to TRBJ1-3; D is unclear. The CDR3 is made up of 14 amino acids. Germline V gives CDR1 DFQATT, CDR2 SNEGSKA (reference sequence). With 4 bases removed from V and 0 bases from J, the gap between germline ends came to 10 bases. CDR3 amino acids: CSAMNRDSGNTIYF. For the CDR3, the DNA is TGCAGTGCTATGAACAGAGACTCTGGAAACACCATATATTTT.

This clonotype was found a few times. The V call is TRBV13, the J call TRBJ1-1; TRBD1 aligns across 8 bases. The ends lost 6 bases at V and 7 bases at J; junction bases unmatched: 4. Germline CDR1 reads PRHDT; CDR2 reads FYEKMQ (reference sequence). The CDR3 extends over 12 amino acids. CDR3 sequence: CASRGDRIEAFF. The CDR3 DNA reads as TGTGCCAGCAGGGGGGACAGGATTGAAGCTTTCTTT.

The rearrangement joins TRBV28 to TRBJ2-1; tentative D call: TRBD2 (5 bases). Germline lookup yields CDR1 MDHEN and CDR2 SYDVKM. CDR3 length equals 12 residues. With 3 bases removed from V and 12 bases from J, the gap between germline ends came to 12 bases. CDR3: CASSLAPRGQFF. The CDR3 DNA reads TGTGCCAGCAGTTTGGCTCCTCGGGGGCAGTTCTTC. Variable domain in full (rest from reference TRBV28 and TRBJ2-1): DVKVTQSSRYLVKRTGEKVFLECVQDMDHENMFWYRQDPGLGLRLIYFSYDVKMKEKGDIPEGYSVSREKKERFSLILESASTNQTSMYLCASSLAPRGQFFGPGTRLTVL.

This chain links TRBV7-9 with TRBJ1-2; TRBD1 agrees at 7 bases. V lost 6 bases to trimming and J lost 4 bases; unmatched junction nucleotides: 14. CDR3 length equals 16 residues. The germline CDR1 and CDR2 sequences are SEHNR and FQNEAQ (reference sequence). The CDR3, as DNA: TGTGCCAGCAGACGTACCGGGACAGTTCACTTCTATGGCTACACCTTC. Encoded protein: CASRRTGTVHFYGYTF. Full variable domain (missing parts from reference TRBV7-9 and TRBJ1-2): DTGVSQNPRHKITKRGQNVTFRCDPISEHNRLYWYRQTLGQGPEFLTYFQNEAQLEKSRLLSDRFSAERPKGSFSTLEIQRTEQGDSAMYLCASRRTGTVHFYGYTFGSGTRLTVV.

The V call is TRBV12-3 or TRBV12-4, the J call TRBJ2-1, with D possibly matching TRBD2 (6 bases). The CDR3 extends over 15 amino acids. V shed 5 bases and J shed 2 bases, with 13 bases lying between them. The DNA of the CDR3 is TGTGCCAGCAGTCACCGGGAGTACGCCTACAATGAGCAGTTCTTC. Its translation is CASSHREYAYNEQFF.

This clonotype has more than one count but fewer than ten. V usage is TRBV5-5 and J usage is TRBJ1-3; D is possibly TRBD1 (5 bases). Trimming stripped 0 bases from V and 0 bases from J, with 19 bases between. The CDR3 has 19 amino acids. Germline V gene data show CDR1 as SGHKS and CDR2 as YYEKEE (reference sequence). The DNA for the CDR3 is TGTGCCAGCAGCTTGGACAGGCCCCCGTTTGGGCTCTCTGGAAACACCATATATTTT. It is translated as CASSLDRPPFGLSGNTIYF. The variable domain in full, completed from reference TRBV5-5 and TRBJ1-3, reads DAGVTQSPTHLIKTRGQQVTLRCSPISGHKSVSWYQQVLGQGPQFIFQYYEKEERGRGNFPDRFSARQFPNYSSELNVNALLLGDSALYLCASSLDRPPFGLSGNTIYFGEGSWLTVV.

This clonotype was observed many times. The CDR3 spells CAWNRRQGANSEQYF. In DNA form, the CDR3 reads TGTGCCTGGAACCGACGGCAGGGGGCTAATAGTGAGCAGTACTTC. This sequence joins TRBV30 and TRBJ2-7; 8 bases match TRBD1. Trimming took 4 bases from V and 7 from J; bases not matched to a gene: 15. CDR3 length equals 15 residues. Germline assignment: CDR1 GTSNPN and CDR2 SVGIG (reference sequence).

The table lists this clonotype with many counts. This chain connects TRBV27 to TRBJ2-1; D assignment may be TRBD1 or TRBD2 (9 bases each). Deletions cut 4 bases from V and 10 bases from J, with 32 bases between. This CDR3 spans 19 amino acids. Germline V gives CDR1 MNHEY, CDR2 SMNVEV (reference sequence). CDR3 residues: CASSYRDRVGAGGPGEQFF. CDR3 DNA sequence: TGTGCCAGCAGTTACCGGGACAGGGTCGGGGCGGGAGGGCCCGGAGAGCAGTTCTTC.

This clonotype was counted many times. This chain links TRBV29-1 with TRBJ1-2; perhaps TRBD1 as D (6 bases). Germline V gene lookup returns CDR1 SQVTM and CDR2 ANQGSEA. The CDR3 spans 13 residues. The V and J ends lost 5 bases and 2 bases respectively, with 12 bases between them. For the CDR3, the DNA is TGCAGCGTTAACGGACAGAGAAACTATGGCTACACCTTC. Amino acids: CSVNGQRNYGYTF.

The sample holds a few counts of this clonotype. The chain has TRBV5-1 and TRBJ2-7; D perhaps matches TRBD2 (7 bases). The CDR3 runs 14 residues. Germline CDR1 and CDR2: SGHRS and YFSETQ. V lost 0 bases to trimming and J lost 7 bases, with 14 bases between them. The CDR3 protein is CASSLEVRGGEQYF. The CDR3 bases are TGCGCCAGCAGCTTGGAGGTCAGGGGAGGGGAGCAGTACTTC.

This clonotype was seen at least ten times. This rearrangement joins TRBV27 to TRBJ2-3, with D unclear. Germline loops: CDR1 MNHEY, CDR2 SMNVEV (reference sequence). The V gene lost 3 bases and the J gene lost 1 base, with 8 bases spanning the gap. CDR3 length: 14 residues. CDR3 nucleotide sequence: TGTGCCAGCAGTTTTAACCAGGGCACAGATACGCAGTATTTT. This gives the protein CASSFNQGTDTQYF.

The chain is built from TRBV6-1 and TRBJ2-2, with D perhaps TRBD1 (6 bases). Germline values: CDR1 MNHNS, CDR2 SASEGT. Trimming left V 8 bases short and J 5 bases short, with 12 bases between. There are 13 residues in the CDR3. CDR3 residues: CASCSGETGELFF. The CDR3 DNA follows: TGTGCCAGCTGTTCAGGGGAAACCGGGGAGCTGTTTTTT.

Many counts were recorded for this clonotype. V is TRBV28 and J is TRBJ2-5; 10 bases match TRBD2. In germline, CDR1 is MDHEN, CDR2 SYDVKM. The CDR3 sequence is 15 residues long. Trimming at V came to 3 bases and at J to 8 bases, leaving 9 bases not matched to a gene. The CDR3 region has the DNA TGTGCCAGCAGTTTTCGGCTAGCGGGAGTCAGAACCCAGTACTTC. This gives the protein CASSFRLAGVRTQYF.

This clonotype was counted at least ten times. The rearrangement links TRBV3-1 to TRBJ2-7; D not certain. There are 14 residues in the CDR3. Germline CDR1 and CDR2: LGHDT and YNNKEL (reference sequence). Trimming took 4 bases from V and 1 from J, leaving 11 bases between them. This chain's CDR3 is CASSPLFESYEQYF. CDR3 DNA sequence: TGTGCCAGCAGCCCCTTATTCGAATCCTACGAGCAGTACTTC.

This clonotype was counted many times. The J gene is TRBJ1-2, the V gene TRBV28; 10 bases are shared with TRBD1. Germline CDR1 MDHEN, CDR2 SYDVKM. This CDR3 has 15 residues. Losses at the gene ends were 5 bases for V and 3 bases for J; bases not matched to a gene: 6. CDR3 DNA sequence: TGTGCCAGCAGTACCCGGACAGGGGGGTACTATGGCTACACCTTC. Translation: CASSTRTGGYYGYTF.

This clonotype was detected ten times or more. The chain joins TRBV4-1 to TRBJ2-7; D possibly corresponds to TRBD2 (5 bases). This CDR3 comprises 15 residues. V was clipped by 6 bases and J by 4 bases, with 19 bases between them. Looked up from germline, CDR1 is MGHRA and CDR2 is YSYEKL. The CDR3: CASSLTRTGLYEQYF. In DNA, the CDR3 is TGCGCCAGCAGTCTGACCCGGACGGGATTGTACGAGCAGTACTTC.

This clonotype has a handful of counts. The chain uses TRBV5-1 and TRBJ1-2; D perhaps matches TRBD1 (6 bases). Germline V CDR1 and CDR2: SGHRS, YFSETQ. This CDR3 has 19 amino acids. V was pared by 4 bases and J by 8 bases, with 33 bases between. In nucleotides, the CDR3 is TGCGCCAGCAGCACACGTGGGGTTGGGGGCTCCTGGTTAGTCCGCGGCTACACCTTC. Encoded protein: CASSTRGVGGSWLVRGYTF.

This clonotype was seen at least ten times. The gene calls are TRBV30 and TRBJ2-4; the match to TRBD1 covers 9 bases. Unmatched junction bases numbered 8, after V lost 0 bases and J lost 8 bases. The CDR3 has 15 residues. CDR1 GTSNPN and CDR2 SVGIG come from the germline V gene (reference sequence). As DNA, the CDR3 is TGTGCCTGGAGTGTCCCTCGGACAGGGGTGGACATTCAGTACTTC. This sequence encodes CAWSVPRTGVDIQYF.

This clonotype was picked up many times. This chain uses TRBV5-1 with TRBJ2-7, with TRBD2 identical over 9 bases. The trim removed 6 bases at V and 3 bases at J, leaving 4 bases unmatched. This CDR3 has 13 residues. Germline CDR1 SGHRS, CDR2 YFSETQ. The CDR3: CASMETSGYEQYF. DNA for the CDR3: TGCGCCAGCATGGAGACTAGCGGCTACGAGCAGTACTTC.

The CDR3 DNA reads TGCAGTGCTAGGGGTAGCGGGAGCTATGGCTACACCTTC. Its protein is CSARGSGSYGYTF. This chain uses TRBV20-1 with TRBJ1-2, with no clear D. Trimming cost V 3 bases and J 4 bases, with 12 bases left between them. This CDR3 is 13 amino acids long. Germline assignment: CDR1 DFQATT and CDR2 SNEGSKA (reference sequence).

This chain's CDR3 is CASSIALQGILAEAFF. The CDR3 DNA follows: TGTGCCAGTAGTATCGCTTTACAGGGGATACTGGCTGAAGCTTTCTTT. The V call is TRBV19, the J call TRBJ1-1, with 7 bases aligning to TRBD1. After removal of 3 bases from V and 6 bases from J, the junction contained 13 bases not matched to a gene. CDR3 length: 16 residues. Germline values: CDR1 LNHDA, CDR2 SQIVND (reference sequence). The full variable domain, with the rest looked up from reference TRBV19 and TRBJ1-1, is DGGITQSPKYLFRKEGQNVTLSCEQNLNHDAMYWYRQDPGQGLRLIYYSQIVNDFQKGDIAEGYSVSREKKESFPLTVTSAQKNPTAFYLCASSIALQGILAEAFFGQGTRLTVV.

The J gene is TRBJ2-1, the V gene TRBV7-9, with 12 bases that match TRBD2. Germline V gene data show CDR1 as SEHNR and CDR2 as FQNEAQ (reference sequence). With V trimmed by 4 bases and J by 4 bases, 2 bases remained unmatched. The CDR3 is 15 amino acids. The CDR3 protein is CASSSSGRGYNEQFF. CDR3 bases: TGTGCCAGCAGCTCTAGCGGGAGGGGATACAATGAGCAGTTCTTC.

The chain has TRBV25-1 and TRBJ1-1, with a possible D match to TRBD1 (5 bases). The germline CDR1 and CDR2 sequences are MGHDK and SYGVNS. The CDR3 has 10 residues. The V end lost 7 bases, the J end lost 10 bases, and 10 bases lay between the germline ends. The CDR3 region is CASIGTIAFF. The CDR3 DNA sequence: TGTGCCAGCATAGGGACTATAGCTTTCTTT.

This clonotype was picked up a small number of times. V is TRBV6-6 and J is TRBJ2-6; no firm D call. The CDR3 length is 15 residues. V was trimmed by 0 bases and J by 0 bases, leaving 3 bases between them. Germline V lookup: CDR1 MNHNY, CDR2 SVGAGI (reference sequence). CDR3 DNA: TGTGCCAGCAGTTACTCACCCTCTGGGGCCAACGTCCTGACTTTC. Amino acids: CASSYSPSGANVLTF.